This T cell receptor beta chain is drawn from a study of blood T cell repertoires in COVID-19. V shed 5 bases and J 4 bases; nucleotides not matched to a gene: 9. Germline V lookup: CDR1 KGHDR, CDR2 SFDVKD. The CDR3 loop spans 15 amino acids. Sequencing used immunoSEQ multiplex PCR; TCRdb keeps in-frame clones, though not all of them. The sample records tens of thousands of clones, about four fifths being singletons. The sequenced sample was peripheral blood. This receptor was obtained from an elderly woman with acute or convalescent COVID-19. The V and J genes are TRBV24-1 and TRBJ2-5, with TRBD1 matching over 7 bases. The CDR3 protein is CATSGPGQRIETQYF. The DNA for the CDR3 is TGTGCCACCAGTGGTCCGGGACAGCGTATAGAGACCCAGTACTTC.